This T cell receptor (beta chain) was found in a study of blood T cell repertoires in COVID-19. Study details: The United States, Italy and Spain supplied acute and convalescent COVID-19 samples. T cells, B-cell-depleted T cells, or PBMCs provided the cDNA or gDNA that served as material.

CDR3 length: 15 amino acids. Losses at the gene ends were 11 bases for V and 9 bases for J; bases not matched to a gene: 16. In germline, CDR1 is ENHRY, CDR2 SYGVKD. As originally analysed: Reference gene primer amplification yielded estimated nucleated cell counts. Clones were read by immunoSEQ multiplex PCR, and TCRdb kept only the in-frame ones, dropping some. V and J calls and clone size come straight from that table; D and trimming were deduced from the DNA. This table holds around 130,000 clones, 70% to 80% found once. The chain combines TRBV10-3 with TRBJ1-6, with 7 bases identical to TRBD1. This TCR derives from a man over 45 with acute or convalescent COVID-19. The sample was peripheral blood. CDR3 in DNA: TGTGCCTCTTCACGAGACAGGGACGTTAGTTCACCCCTCCACTTT. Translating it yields CASSRDRDVSSPLHF.